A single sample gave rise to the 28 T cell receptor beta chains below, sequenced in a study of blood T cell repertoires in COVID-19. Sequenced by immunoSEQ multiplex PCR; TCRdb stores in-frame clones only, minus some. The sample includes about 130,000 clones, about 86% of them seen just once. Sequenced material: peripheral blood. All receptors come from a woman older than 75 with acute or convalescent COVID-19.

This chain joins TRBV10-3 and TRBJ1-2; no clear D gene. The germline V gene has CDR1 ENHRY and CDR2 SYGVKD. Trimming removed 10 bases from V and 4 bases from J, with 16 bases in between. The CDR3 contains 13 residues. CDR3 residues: CATQASRFYGYTF. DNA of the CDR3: TGTGCCACCCAAGCTTCACGCTTCTATGGCTACACCTTC.

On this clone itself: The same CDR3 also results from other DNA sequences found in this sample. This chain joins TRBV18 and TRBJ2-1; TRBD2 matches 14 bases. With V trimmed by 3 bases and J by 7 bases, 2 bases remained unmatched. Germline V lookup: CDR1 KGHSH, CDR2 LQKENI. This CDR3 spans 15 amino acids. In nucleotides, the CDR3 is TGTGCCAGCTCACCCGGGACTAGCGGGGGAAATGAGCAGTTCTTC. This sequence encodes CASSPGTSGGNEQFF.

The CDR3 DNA reads TGTGCCAGCAGCTTAGGGTCCCGTGAGGGCTACACCTTC. Translating it yields CASSLGSREGYTF. This chain connects TRBV7-9 to TRBJ1-2, with D hard to call. The CDR3 covers 13 residues. Trimming cost V 1 base and J 8 bases, with 11 bases left between them. Germline values: CDR1 SEHNR, CDR2 FQNEAQ (reference sequence).

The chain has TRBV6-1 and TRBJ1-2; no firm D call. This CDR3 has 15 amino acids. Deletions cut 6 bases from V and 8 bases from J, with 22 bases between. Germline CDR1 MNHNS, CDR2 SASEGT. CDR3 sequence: CASRQSGREWGGYTF. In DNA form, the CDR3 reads TGTGCCAGCAGGCAGTCCGGGAGGGAATGGGGAGGCTACACCTTC.

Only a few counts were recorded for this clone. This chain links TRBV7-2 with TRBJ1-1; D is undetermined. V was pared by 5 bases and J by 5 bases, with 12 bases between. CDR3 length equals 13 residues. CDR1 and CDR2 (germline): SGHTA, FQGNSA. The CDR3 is CASSEGTFTEAFF. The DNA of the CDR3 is TGTGCCAGCAGCGAGGGAACGTTTACTGAAGCTTTCTTT.

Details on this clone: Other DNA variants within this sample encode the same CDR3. CDR3 sequence reads: CASSPDRGGNQPQHF. CDR3 nucleotide sequence: TGTGCCAGCTCACCAGACAGGGGCGGCAATCAGCCCCAGCATTTT. V is TRBV18 and J is TRBJ1-5, with 8 bases matching TRBD1. CDR1 is KGHSH, CDR2 LQKENI, per germline. The V segment lost 2 bases and the J segment 2 bases; nucleotides outside the gene matches: 2. The CDR3 loop spans 15 amino acids.

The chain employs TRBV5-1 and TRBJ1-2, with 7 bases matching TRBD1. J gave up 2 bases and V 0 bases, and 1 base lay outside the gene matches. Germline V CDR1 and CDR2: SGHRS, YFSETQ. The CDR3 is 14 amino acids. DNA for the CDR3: TGCGCCAGCAGCTTGGCGACAGGGAACTATGGCTACACCTTC. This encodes CASSLATGNYGYTF.

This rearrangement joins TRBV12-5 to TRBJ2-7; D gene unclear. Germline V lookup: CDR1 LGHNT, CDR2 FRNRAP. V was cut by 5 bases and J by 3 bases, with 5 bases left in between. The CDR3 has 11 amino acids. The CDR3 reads CASGGNYEQYF. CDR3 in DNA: TGTGCTAGTGGTGGCAACTACGAGCAGTACTTC.

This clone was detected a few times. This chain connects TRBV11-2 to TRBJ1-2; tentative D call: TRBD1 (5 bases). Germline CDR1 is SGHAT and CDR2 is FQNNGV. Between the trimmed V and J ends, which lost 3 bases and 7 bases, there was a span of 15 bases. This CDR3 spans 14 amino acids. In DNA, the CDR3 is TGTGCCAGCAGCTTGGGGGGTTTGCGTGGTGGCTACACCTTC. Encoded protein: CASSLGGLRGGYTF.

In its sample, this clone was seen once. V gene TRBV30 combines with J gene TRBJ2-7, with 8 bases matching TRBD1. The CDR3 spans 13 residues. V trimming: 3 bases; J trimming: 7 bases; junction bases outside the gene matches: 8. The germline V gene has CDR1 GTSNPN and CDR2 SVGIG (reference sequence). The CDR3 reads CAWSSRGRMEQYF. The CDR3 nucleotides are TGTGCCTGGAGCTCCAGGGGGCGGATGGAGCAGTACTTC.

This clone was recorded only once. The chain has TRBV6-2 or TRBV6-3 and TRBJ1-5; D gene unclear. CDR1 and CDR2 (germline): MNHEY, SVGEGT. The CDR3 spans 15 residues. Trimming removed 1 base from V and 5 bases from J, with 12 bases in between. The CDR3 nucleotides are TGTGCCAGCAGTTACTTACTACCCCTCGATCAGCCCCAGCATTTT. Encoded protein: CASSYLLPLDQPQHF.

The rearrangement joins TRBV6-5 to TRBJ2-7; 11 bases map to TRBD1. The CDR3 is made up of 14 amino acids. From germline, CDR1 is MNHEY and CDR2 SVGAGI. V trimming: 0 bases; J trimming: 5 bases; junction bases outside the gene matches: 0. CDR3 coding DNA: TGTGCCAGCAGTTACTCGGGACAGGGGGACGAGCAGTACTTC. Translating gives CASSYSGQGDEQYF.

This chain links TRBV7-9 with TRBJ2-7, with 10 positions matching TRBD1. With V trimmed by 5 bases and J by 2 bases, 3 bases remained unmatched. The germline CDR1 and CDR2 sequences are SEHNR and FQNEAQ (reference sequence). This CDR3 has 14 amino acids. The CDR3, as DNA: TGTGCCAGCAGCGCCGGGACAGGGGCCTACGAGCAGTACTTC. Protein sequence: CASSAGTGAYEQYF.

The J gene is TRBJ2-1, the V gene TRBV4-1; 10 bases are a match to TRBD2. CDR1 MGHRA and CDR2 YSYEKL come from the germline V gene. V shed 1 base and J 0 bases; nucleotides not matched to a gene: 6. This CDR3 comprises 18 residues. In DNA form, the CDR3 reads TGCGCCAGCAGCCAAGTAGCGGGGGGCCGAAGCTCCTACAATGAGCAGTTCTTC. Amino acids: CASSQVAGGRSSYNEQFF.

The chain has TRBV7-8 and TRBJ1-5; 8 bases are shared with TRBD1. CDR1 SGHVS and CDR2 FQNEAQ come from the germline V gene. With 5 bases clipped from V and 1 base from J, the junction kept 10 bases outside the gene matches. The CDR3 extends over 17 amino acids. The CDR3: CASSKGAGGRSNQPQHF. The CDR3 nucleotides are TGTGCCAGCAGCAAAGGGGCAGGGGGCAGGAGCAATCAGCCCCAGCATTTT.

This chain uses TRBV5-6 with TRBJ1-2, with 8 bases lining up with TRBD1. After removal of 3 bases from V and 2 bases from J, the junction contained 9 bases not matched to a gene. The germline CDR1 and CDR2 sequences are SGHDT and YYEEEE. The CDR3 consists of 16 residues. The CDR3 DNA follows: TGTGCCAGCAGCTCCCGATCCGGGACAGGAAACTATGGCTACACCTTC. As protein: CASSSRSGTGNYGYTF. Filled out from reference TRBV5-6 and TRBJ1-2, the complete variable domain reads DAGVTQSPTHLIKTRGQQVTLRCSPKSGHDTVSWYQQALGQGPQFIFQYYEEEERQRGNFPDRFSGHQFPNYSSELNVNALLLGDSALYLCASSSRSGTGNYGYTFGSGTRLTVV.

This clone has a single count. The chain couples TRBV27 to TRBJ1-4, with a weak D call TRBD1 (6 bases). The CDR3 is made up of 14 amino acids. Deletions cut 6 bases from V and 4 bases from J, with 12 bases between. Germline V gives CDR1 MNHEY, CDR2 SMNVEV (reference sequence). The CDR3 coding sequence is TGTGCCAGCAGCCGCGACAGGCTTAATGAAAAACTGTTTTTT. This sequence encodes CASSRDRLNEKLFF. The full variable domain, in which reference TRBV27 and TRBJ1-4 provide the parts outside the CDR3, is EAQVTQNPRYLITVTGKKLTVTCSQNMNHEYMSWYRQDPGLGLRQIYYSMNVEVTDKGDVPEGYKVSRKEKRNFPLILESPSPNQTSLYFCASSRDRLNEKLFFGSGTQLSVL.

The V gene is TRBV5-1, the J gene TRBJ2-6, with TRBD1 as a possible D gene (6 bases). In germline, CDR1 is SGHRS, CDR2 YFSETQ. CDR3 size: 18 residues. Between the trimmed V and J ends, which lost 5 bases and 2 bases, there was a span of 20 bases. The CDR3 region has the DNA TGCGCCAGCAGTCGCGCTCCGGGACAAACAACTGGGGCCAACGTCCTGACTTTC. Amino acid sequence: CASSRAPGQTTGANVLTF.

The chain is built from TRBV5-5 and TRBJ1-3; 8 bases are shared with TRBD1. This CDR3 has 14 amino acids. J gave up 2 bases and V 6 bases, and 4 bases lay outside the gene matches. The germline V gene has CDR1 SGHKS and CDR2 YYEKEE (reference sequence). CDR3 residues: CASTPTGAGNTIYF. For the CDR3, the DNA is TGTGCCAGCACCCCGACAGGGGCTGGAAACACCATATATTTT.

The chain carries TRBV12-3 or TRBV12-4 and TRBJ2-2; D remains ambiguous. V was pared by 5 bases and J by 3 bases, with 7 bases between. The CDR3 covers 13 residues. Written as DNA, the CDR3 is TGTGCCAGCAGTGCTCGAGACACCGGGGAGCTGTTTTTT. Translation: CASSARDTGELFF.

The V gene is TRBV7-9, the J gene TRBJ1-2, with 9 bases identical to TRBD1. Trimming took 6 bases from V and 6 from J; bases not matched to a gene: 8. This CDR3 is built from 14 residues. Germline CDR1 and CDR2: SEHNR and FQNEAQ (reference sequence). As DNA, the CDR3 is TGTGCCAGCAGTGGTACTACAGGGGGCGATGGCTACACCTTC. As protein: CASSGTTGGDGYTF.

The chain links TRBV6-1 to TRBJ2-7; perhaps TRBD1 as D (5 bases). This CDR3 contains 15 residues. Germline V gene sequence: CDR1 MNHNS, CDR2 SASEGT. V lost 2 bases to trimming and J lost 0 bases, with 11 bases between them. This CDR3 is CASSERTGISYEQYF. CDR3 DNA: TGTGCCAGCAGTGAACGCACAGGCATCTCCTACGAGCAGTACTTC.

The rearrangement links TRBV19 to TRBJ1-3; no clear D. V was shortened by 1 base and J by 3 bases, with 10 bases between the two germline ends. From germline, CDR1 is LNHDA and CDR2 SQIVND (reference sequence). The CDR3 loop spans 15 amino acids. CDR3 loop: CASSIVGAYGNTIYF. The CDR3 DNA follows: TGTGCCAGTAGTATAGTTGGAGCCTATGGAAACACCATATATTTT.

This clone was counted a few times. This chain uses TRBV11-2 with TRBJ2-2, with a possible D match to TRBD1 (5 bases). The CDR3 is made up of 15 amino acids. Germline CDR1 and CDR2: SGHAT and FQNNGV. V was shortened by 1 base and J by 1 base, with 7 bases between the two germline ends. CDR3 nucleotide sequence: TGTGCCAGCAGCTTAGTAACAGGGAACACCGGGGAGCTGTTTTTT. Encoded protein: CASSLVTGNTGELFF.

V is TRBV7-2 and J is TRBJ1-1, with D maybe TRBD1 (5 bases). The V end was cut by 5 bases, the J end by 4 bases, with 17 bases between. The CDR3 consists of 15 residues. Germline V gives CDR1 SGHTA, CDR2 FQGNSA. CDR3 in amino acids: CASSQGPAGVTEAFF. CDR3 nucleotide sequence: TGTGCCAGCAGCCAAGGACCCGCGGGGGTCACTGAAGCTTTCTTT.

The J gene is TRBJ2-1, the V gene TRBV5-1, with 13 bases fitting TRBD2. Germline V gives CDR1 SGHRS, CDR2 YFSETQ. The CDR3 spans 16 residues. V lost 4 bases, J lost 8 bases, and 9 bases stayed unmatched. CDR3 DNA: TGCGCCAGCAGCCAGGGACTAGCGGGGCCAACGGATGAGCAGTTCTTC. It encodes CASSQGLAGPTDEQFF.

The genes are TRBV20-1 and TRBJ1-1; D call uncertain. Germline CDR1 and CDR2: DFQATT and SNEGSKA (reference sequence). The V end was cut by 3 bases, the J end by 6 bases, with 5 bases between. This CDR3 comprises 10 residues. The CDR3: CSASTAEAFF. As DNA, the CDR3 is TGCAGTGCTAGCACGGCTGAAGCTTTCTTT.

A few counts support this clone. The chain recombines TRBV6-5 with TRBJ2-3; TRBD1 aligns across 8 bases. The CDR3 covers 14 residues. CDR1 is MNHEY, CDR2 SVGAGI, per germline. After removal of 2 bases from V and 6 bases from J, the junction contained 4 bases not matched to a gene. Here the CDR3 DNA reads TGTGCCAGCAGTTACCGGACAGGGCGGGATACGCAGTATTTT. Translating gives CASSYRTGRDTQYF.